This T cell receptor beta chain was captured by sequencing in a study of shared T cell receptors in the human thymus. Libraries were prepared by immunoSEQ multiplex PCR; TCRdb keeps only in-frame clonotypes and omits some of them. The table lists over 350,000 clones, approximately 95% of them singletons. V gave up 4 bases and J gave up 5 bases, with 8 bases separating them. The CDR3 contains 12 residues. CDR1 and CDR2 from the germline V gene are MNHNS and SASEGT. The TCR originated in a human donor. The sample taken for sequencing was thymocytes. The rearrangement links TRBV6-1 to TRBJ2-5; D gene unclear. CDR3 nucleotide sequence: TGTGCCAGCAGTGGACTGGCGGAGACCCAGTACTTC. This gives the protein CASSGLAETQYF.